Listed here is a single T cell receptor beta chain. This clonotype was picked up a small number of times. This receptor's antigen is unknown. No qualities accompany the bases; no much larger clone lies one base away. Libraries came from 5' RACE. TCRdb shows the sequencer as Illumina HiSeq 2000. A universal primer binding site was introduced by template switching, and a unique molecular identifier was present in the final cDNA, enabling accurate counting of TCR cDNA molecules. First-strand cDNA for TCR alpha and beta chains was synthesized from specific primers in the conserved constant-segment region. To control for contamination, every cDNA library carried two barcodes: a SMART-Mk sample barcode plus Illumina barcodes. TruSeq adapter sequences, together with Illumina sample barcodes, were added in two successive PCR steps. The TCR alpha and beta cDNA libraries were sequenced on the Illumina HiSeq platform using custom primers. Concerning the study's data processing: MiGEC processed the raw reads to extract unique molecular identifiers, while MiXCR was used to determine the CDR3 positions. Recombination models were inferred per individual with the repgenHMM and IGoR tools using an EM algorithm. Shared clonotypes were analyzed with the tcR package in R, and sharing was normalized by the product of cloneset sizes. Out-of-frame nonproductive sequences were analyzed to study raw recombination free of thymic and clonal selection effects. TCRdb took the public reads, trimmed them with fastp at Q25, ran MiXCR for clone calling and kept in-frame beta chains. Each entry merges the rows of one CDR3 protein and shows their most common DNA and genes. The V and J calls come from TCRdb's annotation, not from the publication. Recorded for this sample are fewer than 350,000 distinct CDR3 sequences; less than 9% of them occurred a single time. 2.1% of the sample lies in the top ten.

These data come from a study of identical twins (dated by TCRdb to 2016 to 2017). Looking at the study overall: To test whether fetal clonotypes persist, the study used deep sequencing on TCR alpha and beta repertoires from monozygotic twins, unrelated adults of various ages, and cord blood. Replicate twin experiments were performed at different times using different library preparation protocols to rule out contamination.

Overall results and qualifications from the work: Zero-insertion analyses could be partly confounded by invariant T cells such as MAIT and iNKT, although diverse VJ usage argued against such confounding for most clonotypes. The excess sharing between twins in beta out-of-frame sequences was weaker because fewer shared sequences reduced the signal-to-noise ratio. Because the same donors could not be followed over many years, conclusions were based on cross-sectional statistical analysis. Fewer insertions were carried by abundant cord blood beta clonotypes; a weaker similar trend was observed in young adult naive repertoires, while no such trend was observed in memory repertoires. Recombination models systematically underestimated out-of-frame TCR alpha sharing in monozygotic twins but agreed with sharing between unrelated individuals. Out-of-frame TCR alpha sequences shared between twins showed an excess of low generation-probability sequences compared with coincidental sharing between unrelated individuals.

V is trimmed back by 1 base and J by 3 bases, and the junction contains 9 bases that no gene match accounts for. The CDR3 spans 17 residues, from the cysteine through the phenylalanine. Left in the record is the CDR3 DNA by itself, 51 bases read in frame from the first base. CDR1 and CDR2 are read off the germline V gene (reference sequence) as SEHNR and FQNEAQ. Every donor was a healthy Caucasian. Three pairs of female monozygotic twins, all aged 18 to 29 years, were included in the twin cohort. Miltenyi CD45RO+ enrichment and human naive T-cell isolation kits were used to isolate memory (CD45RO+) and naive T cells from PBMC. The sample was also linked to a second study, of yellow fever vaccine responses in identical twins. Reported in the second study: According to the authors, the vaccine-induced T cell response in identical twins seemed to be partly convergent and partly specific to each individual. Focusing on identical twins, the study followed the T cell clones that responded to the vaccine, and did so with precision.

The rearranged segments are TRBV7-9 and TRBJ2-7; TRBD1 lines up with 10 middle nucleotides. The TCR comes from a woman younger than 30 in good health. The sequenced sample was memory (CD45RO+) T cells sorted from blood. The meaning of the sample's cell subset or site label: CD45RO+ enriched T cells. The DNA reads TGTGCCAGCAGCTTAGTCCGACAGGGGGCTAAAGTCTACGAGCAGTACTTC. It encodes CASSLVRQGAKVYEQYF.